The 24 T cell receptor beta chains below were found in one sample sequenced in a study of immune cell composition in non-small cell lung cancer (TCRdb year 2017). The library was prepared using the immunoSEQ multiplex PCR assay. Sourced from immuneACCESS, this table was stored by TCRdb with only in-frame sequences that have V and J called. A share of the clones is absent; for the studies checked, an unresolved V gene accounts for under half, and the remainder has no known explanation. The sample profile shows 2,400 or so clones; 73% of them were found once. Roughly a sixth of the sample comes from the top ten. Normal lung samples came from the same patient and were non-adjacent lung tissue collected as far from the tumour as possible, with a minimum distance of 3 cm. This same sample was also part of a study on CD4 T cells in lung cancer.

The specimen sequenced was non-adjacent lung tissue. Source of these receptors: a human donor with non-small cell lung cancer.

The chain is built from TRBV6-6 and TRBJ1-5; TRBD1 is a possible D gene (6 bases). With 7 bases removed from V and 3 bases from J, the gap between germline ends came to 13 bases. The CDR3 has 14 residues. The germline V gene encodes CDR1 MNHNY and CDR2 SVGAGI (reference sequence). In DNA form, the CDR3 reads TGTGCCAGCATAACAGGGTTTTACAATCAGCCCCAGCATTTT. Encoded protein: CASITGFYNQPQHF.

V and J are TRBV28 and TRBJ2-7; weak D call: TRBD1 (5 bases). The ends were cut back, 6 bases at V and 7 bases at J, with 10 bases in the middle. The CDR3 is 11 amino acids. CDR1 and CDR2 from the germline V gene are MDHEN and SYDVKM. CDR3 loop: CASRQGWEQYF. Here the CDR3 DNA reads TGTGCCAGCAGGCAGGGTTGGGAGCAGTACTTC.

The chain combines TRBV5-1 with TRBJ1-6, with TRBD1 as a possible D gene (5 bases). Per germline, CDR1 SGHRS and CDR2 YFSETQ. V shed 0 bases and J shed 4 bases, with 11 bases lying between them. This CDR3 comprises 16 residues. The CDR3 coding sequence is TGCGCCAGCAGCTTGGAAGGTCAGGGTTATAATTCACCCCTCCACTTT. Translating gives CASSLEGQGYNSPLHF.

By proportion, this clone is medium-sized (0.01 to 0.1%). The genes are TRBV5-4 and TRBJ1-1, with unresolved D. The CDR3 length is 13 residues. In germline, CDR1 is SGHNT, CDR2 YYREEE (reference sequence). V was shortened by 7 bases and J by 9 bases, with 19 bases between the two germline ends. CDR3 in DNA: TGTGCCAGCCGCGAGACCGGAGAGCCCAAAGCTTTCTTT. This sequence encodes CASRETGEPKAFF.

The chain couples TRBV6-5 to TRBJ2-2, with TRBD1 as a possible D gene (6 bases). The V gene's germline CDR1 is MNHEY and CDR2 SVGAGI. This CDR3 spans 15 amino acids. V lost 6 bases and J lost 0, with 11 bases in between. CDR3 sequence reads: CASRTGWSNTGELFF. CDR3 nucleotides: TGTGCCAGCAGAACAGGGTGGTCGAACACCGGGGAGCTGTTTTTT.

This rearrangement joins TRBV5-6 to TRBJ1-3, with D unresolved. Trimming stripped 2 bases from V and 3 bases from J, with 15 bases between. This CDR3 is built from 16 residues. Per the germline V gene, CDR1 is SGHDT and CDR2 is YYEEEE. In nucleotides, the CDR3 is TGTGCCAGCAGCTTACCCAGTTCGCCGGGTGGAAACACCATATATTTT. Residues: CASSLPSSPGGNTIYF.

The chain employs TRBV19 and TRBJ1-2, with 7 bases lining up with TRBD1. From germline, CDR1 is LNHDA and CDR2 SQIVND (reference sequence). CDR3 length equals 14 residues. J lost 4 bases, V lost 4 bases, and 6 bases had no gene match. The DNA of the CDR3 is TGTGCCAGTAGTACCCGACAGGGAAGCTATGGCTACACCTTC. It is translated as CASSTRQGSYGYTF.

V is TRBV9 and J is TRBJ2-7, with 10 bases identical to TRBD1. The CDR3 has 16 amino acids. Germline CDR1 and CDR2: SGDLS and YYNGEE. V was pared by 3 bases and J by 2 bases, with 8 bases of the junction left unmatched. The CDR3 sequence: CASSGQTGGEAYEQYF. CDR3 in DNA: TGTGCCAGCAGCGGTCAGACAGGGGGCGAGGCCTACGAGCAGTACTTC.

The rearrangement links TRBV11-1 to TRBJ2-1, with a possible D match to TRBD2 (5 bases). Trimming cost V 0 bases and J 13 bases, with 10 bases left between them. CDR3 length: 12 residues. In germline, CDR1 is SGHAT, CDR2 FQDESV (reference sequence). The CDR3 reads CASSLAGAEQFF. For the CDR3, the DNA is TGTGCCAGCAGCTTAGCGGGAGCGGAACAGTTCTTC.

This rearrangement joins TRBV14 to TRBJ1-1, with D possibly being TRBD1 (6 bases). V was shortened by 1 base and J by 5 bases, with 14 bases between the two germline ends. The CDR3 consists of 15 residues. The germline gives CDR1 SGHDN, CDR2 FVKESK. The CDR3 here is CASSQAPARGTEAFF. CDR3 nucleotides: TGTGCCAGCAGCCAAGCCCCTGCCAGGGGAACTGAAGCTTTCTTT.

V and J are TRBV19 and TRBJ2-5; 10 positions match TRBD2. Germline-derived CDR1 and CDR2 are LNHDA and SQIVND (reference sequence). V was pared by 6 bases and J by 5 bases, with 12 bases of the junction left unmatched. The CDR3 has 16 amino acids. The CDR3 loop is CASSGRTSGNGETQYF. CDR3 sequence (DNA): TGTGCCAGTAGCGGTCGGACTAGCGGAAATGGCGAGACCCAGTACTTC.

This chain uses TRBV2 with TRBJ2-7, with D uncertain. The CDR3 length is 11 residues. The V and J ends lost 4 bases and 6 bases respectively, with 7 bases between them. From germline, CDR1 is SNHLY and CDR2 FYNNEI. The CDR3 sequence is CASSGALEQYF. CDR3 nucleotides: TGTGCCAGCAGTGGGGCTCTCGAGCAGTACTTC.

This clone has just a few counts. V gene TRBV11-2 combines with J gene TRBJ2-5, with TRBD1 matching over 7 bases. The germline gives CDR1 SGHAT, CDR2 FQNNGV. The CDR3 spans 16 residues. V shed 0 bases, J shed 1 base, and the junction held 5 bases outside the gene matches. CDR3 sequence: CASSLDSRTGQETQYF. Written as DNA, the CDR3 is TGTGCCAGCAGCTTAGATTCCCGGACAGGCCAAGAGACCCAGTACTTC.

This chain uses TRBV6-5 with TRBJ1-2; no reliable D call. Germline V gene data show CDR1 as MNHEY and CDR2 as SVGAGI. The germline V and J ends were trimmed by 2 bases and 2 bases, with 9 bases remaining between them. CDR3 length equals 14 residues. The CDR3 nucleotides read TGTGCCAGCAGTTACCCGTCTTCCAACTATGGCTACACCTTC. This translates into CASSYPSSNYGYTF.

Concerning this clone: The junction departs from germline at one end; a sequencing error may be responsible. V gene TRBV7-7 combines with J gene TRBJ2-1, with 14 bases matching TRBD2. The CDR3 covers 15 residues. Germline values: CDR1 SSHAT, CDR2 FNYEAQ (reference sequence). The CDR3 DNA follows: TGTGCTAGCAGCCAGACTAGCGGGAGGGTCAATGAGCAGTTCTTC. Residues: CASSQTSGRVNEQFF.

The chain uses TRBV5-1 and TRBJ2-7; TRBD1 matches 9 bases. This CDR3 comprises 14 residues. J gave up 3 bases and V 5 bases, and 6 bases lay outside the gene matches. The germline V gene encodes CDR1 SGHRS and CDR2 YFSETQ. As DNA, the CDR3 is TGCGCCAGCAGTACCGGGACAGGGATCTACGAGCAGTACTTC. It is translated as CASSTGTGIYEQYF.

The J gene is TRBJ1-6, the V gene TRBV18; 11 nucleotides agree with TRBD1. The length of the CDR3 is 14 residues. CDR1 is KGHSH and CDR2 is LQKENI in the germline V gene. J gave up 8 bases and V 5 bases, and 2 bases lay outside the gene matches. The CDR3 nucleotides are TGTGCCAGCTCAGGGACAGGGGGTGATTCACCCCTCCACTTT. As protein: CASSGTGGDSPLHF.

This sequence joins TRBV11-2 and TRBJ2-7; tentatively, D is TRBD2 (6 bases). The CDR3 totals 13 residues. Trimming removed 5 bases from V and 2 bases from J, with 10 bases in between. Germline assignment: CDR1 SGHAT and CDR2 FQNNGV. CDR3 in amino acids: CASSPGGPYEQYF. In nucleotides, the CDR3 is TGTGCCAGCAGCCCCGGGGGACCCTACGAGCAGTACTTC. The full variable domain, in which reference TRBV11-2 and TRBJ2-7 provide the parts outside the CDR3, is EAGVAQSPRYKIIEKRQSVAFWCNPISGHATLYWYQQILGQGPKLLIQFQNNGVVDDSQLPKDRFSAERLKGVDSTLKIQPAKLEDSAVYLCASSPGGPYEQYFGPGTRLTVT.

The chain combines TRBV4-3 with TRBJ2-1; D is unresolved. V was shortened by 0 bases and J by 5 bases, with 8 bases between the two germline ends. The CDR3 loop spans 14 amino acids. Germline lookup yields CDR1 LGHNA and CDR2 YSLEER. CDR3 sequence (DNA): TGCGCCAGCAGCCAAGATATGGCAGACAATGAGCAGTTCTTC. It is translated as CASSQDMADNEQFF.

The chain combines TRBV19 with TRBJ1-2; 9 nucleotides match TRBD1. Germline V gives CDR1 LNHDA, CDR2 SQIVND (reference sequence). J lost 7 bases, V lost 8 bases, and 8 bases had no gene match. The CDR3 consists of 13 residues. DNA of the CDR3: TGTGCCAGTGAACAGGGGGCCCTCGCTGGCTACACCTTC. This translates into CASEQGALAGYTF. Full variable domain (outside the CDR3, taken from reference TRBV19 and TRBJ1-2): DGGITQSPKYLFRKEGQNVTLSCEQNLNHDAMYWYRQDPGQGLRLIYYSQIVNDFQKGDIAEGYSVSREKKESFPLTVTSAQKNPTAFYLCASEQGALAGYTFGSGTRLTVV.

The chain joins TRBV4-3 to TRBJ1-4; D is unresolved. Germline V CDR1 and CDR2: LGHNA, YSLEER. The CDR3 has 16 residues. V was cut by 0 bases and J by 3 bases, with 11 bases left in between. CDR3 protein: CASSQESSGPNEKLFF. The CDR3 coding sequence is TGCGCCAGCAGCCAAGAAAGTTCGGGTCCTAATGAAAAACTGTTTTTT.

This rearrangement joins TRBV19 to TRBJ1-4, with D uncertain. Trimming shortened V by 7 bases and J by 0 bases, and 6 bases separated the two germline ends. Germline loops: CDR1 LNHDA, CDR2 SQIVND (reference sequence). This CDR3 spans 13 amino acids. For the CDR3, the DNA is TGTGCCAGTACGGGAACAACTAATGAAAAACTGTTTTTT. This codes for CASTGTTNEKLFF.

The chain employs TRBV7-3 and TRBJ1-5; TRBD1 agrees at 10 bases. With V trimmed by 4 bases and J by 2 bases, 2 bases remained unmatched. This CDR3 comprises 15 residues. Germline assignment: CDR1 SGHTA and CDR2 FQGTGA. The CDR3 loop reads CASSYGTGGNQPQHF. The DNA of the CDR3 is TGTGCCAGCAGCTATGGGACAGGGGGCAATCAGCCCCAGCATTTT.

The V call is TRBV28, the J call TRBJ2-7; D perhaps matches TRBD1 (6 bases). The CDR3 totals 14 residues. The germline V gene encodes CDR1 MDHEN and CDR2 SYDVKM. Deletions cut 2 bases from V and 6 bases from J, with 14 bases between. CDR3 sequence reads: CASSLEQGIGEQYF. CDR3 sequence (DNA): TGTGCCAGCAGTTTAGAACAGGGCATCGGCGAGCAGTACTTC.